This T cell receptor beta chain was captured in a study of early T cells in non-severe SARS-CoV-2 infection. Study as a whole: The input, bulk RNA from unsorted whole blood, was sequenced, and chains were unpaired.

Germline-derived CDR1 and CDR2 are DFQATT and SNEGSKA (reference sequence). The V segment lost 6 bases and the J segment 1 base; nucleotides outside the gene matches: 8. This CDR3 is built from 15 residues. General study points: Lookups in VDJdb leaned toward anti-spike CD8 responses and missed private and CD4 specificities.

Attachment of unique molecular identifiers to individual cDNA molecules was performed. TCRdb analysed the 5' RACE reads with MiXCR anew, one entry per CDR3 protein. The sample gives some 55,000 distinct CDR3 sequences, roughly 12% of which show up once; approximately 2.5% is in the top ten. This clonotype was detected a few times. Its specificity is unknown. The specimen was whole blood, collected at baseline. The V and J genes are TRBV20-1 and TRBJ2-1; 8 bases are a match to TRBD2. The clonotype originates from an adult who was a healthcare worker with PCR-confirmed SARS-CoV-2 infection or an uninfected control (not recorded which). CDR3 sequence reads: CSAPAGVSSYNEQFF. In DNA form, the CDR3 reads TGCAGTGCCCCAGCGGGAGTGAGTTCCTACAATGAGCAGTTCTTC.